This entry lists 32 T cell receptor beta chains sequenced from one sample in a study of cytomegalovirus exposure and HLA in healthy donors. With 60 Vbeta and 13 Jbeta primers, the PCR was carried out. Profiled with immunoSEQ multiplex PCR; TCRdb holds only in-frame clones, not every one. The profile shows some 190,000 clones, around 86% of them singletons. The material sequenced was PBMCs. The source is a young man in good health and CMV-seronegative.

The V and J genes are TRBV27 and TRBJ1-4; D may be TRBD1 (5 bases). CDR3 size: 15 residues. With 2 bases removed from V and 3 bases from J, the gap between germline ends came to 10 bases. CDR1 and CDR2 (germline): MNHEY, SMNVEV (reference sequence). DNA for the CDR3: TGTGCCAGCAGTTTAGCGGGGGGTTCTAATGAAAAACTGTTTTTT. Its translation is CASSLAGGSNEKLFF.

The sample holds one count of this clone. The chain uses TRBV5-6 and TRBJ2-5; D perhaps matches TRBD1 (5 bases). V lost 0 bases, J lost 4 bases, and 16 bases lay in between. Looked up from germline, CDR1 is SGHDT and CDR2 is YYEEEE. The CDR3 sequence is 16 residues long. CDR3 loop: CASSLVRLGVSETQYF. The CDR3 DNA reads TGTGCCAGCAGCTTGGTACGTTTAGGGGTCTCAGAGACCCAGTACTTC.

The J gene is TRBJ2-5, the V gene TRBV29-1, with D possibly TRBD1 on 5 matching bases. The V end was cut by 4 bases, the J end by 2 bases, with 8 bases between. Germline loops: CDR1 SQVTM, CDR2 ANQGSEA. The CDR3 is 12 amino acids. The CDR3 here is CSVASGQETQYF. The DNA for the CDR3 is TGCAGCGTTGCCTCAGGGCAAGAGACCCAGTACTTC.

The genes are TRBV18 and TRBJ1-1, with a possible D match to TRBD1 (6 bases). Deletions cut 2 bases from V and 3 bases from J, with 13 bases between. The CDR3 is 15 residues long. From germline, CDR1 is KGHSH and CDR2 LQKENI. The DNA of the CDR3 is TGTGCCAGCTCACCAATCGCAGGGGCGGACACTGAAGCTTTCTTT. This gives the protein CASSPIAGADTEAFF.

The chain uses TRBV2 and TRBJ2-3, with D unresolved. The CDR3 extends over 11 amino acids. The germline V and J ends were trimmed by 7 bases and 7 bases, with 9 bases remaining between them. Germline CDR1 and CDR2: SNHLY and FYNNEI. For the CDR3, the DNA is TGTGCCAGCACCGAGATGCATACGCAGTATTTT. Its protein product is CASTEMHTQYF.

The J gene is TRBJ2-5, the V gene TRBV10-1; the match to TRBD1 covers 9 bases. The J call may be faulty, since TRBJ2-7 better matches the DNA end. Germline V gene lookup returns CDR1 WNHNN and CDR2 SYGVQD (reference sequence). This CDR3 region has 15 residues. The CDR3 sequence is CASSRWGQGRYEQYF. CDR3 DNA: TGCGCCAGCAGTCGATGGGGACAGGGCCGTTACGAGCAGTACTTC.

This rearrangement joins TRBV28 to TRBJ1-2; 8 bases line up with TRBD1. The CDR3 loop spans 12 amino acids. V shed 5 bases, J shed 8 bases, and the junction held 4 bases outside the gene matches. Per germline, CDR1 MDHEN and CDR2 SYDVKM. In DNA, the CDR3 is TGTGCCAGCAGTGACAGGGGAGGCGGCTACACCTTC. Protein: CASSDRGGGYTF.

V and J are TRBV6-7 and TRBJ1-6, with TRBD1 identical over 8 bases. TRBV6-7 is marked as an open reading frame, function uncertain. The trim removed 10 bases at V and 5 bases at J, leaving 19 bases unmatched. The CDR3 is made up of 18 amino acids. The DNA for the CDR3 is TGTGCCACGGATGAAGGACAGGGAAAAAGTCAGAATAATTCACCCCTCCACTTT. It specifies CATDEGQGKSQNNSPLHF.

J is TRBJ2-5 and V is TRBV5-1; 7 bases line up with TRBD1. The germline CDR1 and CDR2 sequences are SGHRS and YFSETQ. With 2 bases clipped from V and 1 base from J, the junction kept 5 bases outside the gene matches. The CDR3 extends over 15 amino acids. The CDR3 DNA is TGCGCCAGCAGCTTAACAGGGGCGACCCAAGAGACCCAGTACTTC. Its protein product is CASSLTGATQETQYF.

The chain carries TRBV7-2 and TRBJ1-1; the match to TRBD1 covers 9 bases. Germline CDR1 is SGHTA and CDR2 is FQGNSA. Losses at the gene ends were 6 bases for V and 4 bases for J; bases not matched to a gene: 3. CDR3 size: 13 residues. The CDR3, as DNA: TGTGCCAGCAGTCGGGACAGGGCCACTGAAGCTTTCTTT. Encoded protein: CASSRDRATEAFF.

This chain links TRBV2 with TRBJ2-2, with D unresolved. The CDR3 has 13 residues. CDR1 is SNHLY and CDR2 is FYNNEI in the germline V gene. Deletions cut 2 bases from V and 4 bases from J, with 5 bases between. This CDR3 is CASSELGTGELFF. For the CDR3, the DNA is TGTGCCAGCAGTGAACTCGGCACCGGGGAGCTGTTTTTT.

V usage is TRBV5-1 and J usage is TRBJ2-1, with TRBD1 as a possible D gene (5 bases). The length of the CDR3 is 15 residues. Germline assignment: CDR1 SGHRS and CDR2 YFSETQ. The V and J ends lost 1 base and 4 bases respectively, with 12 bases between them. The CDR3 bases are TGCGCCAGCAGCTTGCTCCAGGGTACTTACAATGAGCAGTTCTTC. Translated: CASSLLQGTYNEQFF.

This chain uses TRBV5-4 with TRBJ2-7, with 9 bases identical to TRBD2. From germline, CDR1 is SGHNT and CDR2 YYREEE (reference sequence). The CDR3 is 15 amino acids. Losses at the gene ends were 2 bases for V and 2 bases for J; bases not matched to a gene: 5. CDR3: CASSFRLAGTYEQYF. In DNA, the CDR3 is TGTGCCAGCAGCTTCCGGCTAGCGGGAACCTACGAGCAGTACTTC.

The CDR3 loop reads CASSGQGQFEAFF. CDR3 nucleotide sequence: TGTGCCAGCAGCGGCCAGGGACAGTTTGAAGCTTTCTTT. The chain carries TRBV9 and TRBJ1-1; 7 nucleotides agree with TRBD1. The CDR3 runs 13 residues. Germline V gene data show CDR1 as SGDLS and CDR2 as YYNGEE. Germline trimming cut 3 bases from V and 7 bases from J; bases unmatched to any gene: 6.

The chain uses TRBV7-9 and TRBJ2-5; D is possibly TRBD2 (6 bases). Looked up from germline, CDR1 is SEHNR and CDR2 is FQNEAQ (reference sequence). The CDR3 is 17 amino acids. The V end was cut by 4 bases, the J end by 5 bases, with 23 bases between. CDR3 region: CASSSPLRRAGRETQYF. The CDR3 region has the DNA TGTGCCAGCAGCTCTCCCCTAAGGAGAGCGGGTCGGGAGACCCAGTACTTC.

The chain has TRBV11-2 and TRBJ2-7; 7 nucleotides agree with TRBD2. This CDR3 has 14 residues. Germline-derived CDR1 and CDR2 are SGHAT and FQNNGV. The ends lost 0 bases at V and 4 bases at J; junction bases unmatched: 3. The DNA for the CDR3 is TGTGCCAGCAGCTTAGATCCCGGGGGGTACGAGCAGTACTTC. Encoded protein: CASSLDPGGYEQYF.

This chain links TRBV30 with TRBJ1-4; 8 bases line up with TRBD1. CDR3 size: 16 residues. J gave up 8 bases and V 2 bases, and 13 bases lay outside the gene matches. Germline-derived CDR1 and CDR2 are GTSNPN and SVGIG (reference sequence). CDR3 residues: CAWSLGAGGGKEKLFF. As DNA, the CDR3 is TGTGCCTGGAGTCTGGGGGCAGGGGGCGGGAAGGAAAAACTGTTTTTT.

By share of the sample, this clone is medium-sized. J is TRBJ2-7 and V is TRBV5-6; 9 positions agree with TRBD1. The V gene's germline CDR1 is SGHDT and CDR2 YYEEEE. Unmatched junction bases numbered 11, after V lost 0 bases and J lost 4 bases. CDR3 length equals 17 residues. Here the CDR3 reads CASSLGVGQGLVYEQYF. The DNA for the CDR3 is TGTGCCAGCAGCTTGGGGGTGGGACAGGGTTTGGTGTACGAGCAGTACTTC.

The chain has TRBV6-6 and TRBJ2-7; perhaps TRBD2 as D (7 bases). Germline V lookup: CDR1 MNHNY, CDR2 SVGAGI (reference sequence). Trimming removed 3 bases from V and 3 bases from J, with 12 bases in between. The CDR3 length is 14 residues. The CDR3, as DNA: TGTGCCAGCAGTTATGGGGGGGCTGGCTACGAGCAGTACTTC. Translated, it gives CASSYGGAGYEQYF.

This chain connects TRBV5-4 to TRBJ2-5, with D tentatively TRBD2 (6 bases). CDR3 size: 18 residues. Between the trimmed V and J ends, which lost 4 bases and 1 base, there was a span of 23 bases. Per the germline V gene, CDR1 is SGHNT and CDR2 is YYREEE (reference sequence). The CDR3 nucleotides are TGTGCCAGCAGCGGGGAGGCTAGTAGTGCGGAGTCCCAAGAGACCCAGTACTTC. This gives the protein CASSGEASSAESQETQYF.

V usage is TRBV6-5 and J usage is TRBJ1-4; 9 nucleotides line up with TRBD1. With 5 bases clipped from V and 7 bases from J, the junction kept 8 bases outside the gene matches. The germline gives CDR1 MNHEY, CDR2 SVGAGI. The CDR3 loop spans 15 amino acids. The CDR3 DNA reads TGTGCCAGCAGTATTTTGACAGGGGGTACTGAAAAACTGTTTTTT. Translating it yields CASSILTGGTEKLFF.

The gene calls are TRBV30 and TRBJ2-5, with 7 bases fitting TRBD1. Trimming cost V 0 bases and J 3 bases; bases outside gene matches: 1. CDR3 size: 13 residues. The V gene's germline CDR1 is GTSNPN and CDR2 SVGIG (reference sequence). The CDR3 nucleotides read TGTGCCTGGAGTGTGGGACAGAAAGAGACCCAGTACTTC. Translating gives CAWSVGQKETQYF.

The chain recombines TRBV7-9 with TRBJ2-2; 9 bases align to TRBD1. J was trimmed by 4 bases and V by 5 bases; bases with no gene match: 11. The CDR3 contains 17 residues. Germline CDR1 reads SEHNR; CDR2 reads FQNEAQ (reference sequence). CDR3 in amino acids: CASSLGLQGATTGELFF. The DNA for the CDR3 is TGTGCCAGCAGCCTAGGGCTACAGGGGGCGACCACCGGGGAGCTGTTTTTT.

The rearrangement uses TRBV30 and TRBJ2-7; D is possibly TRBD1 (5 bases). Between the trimmed V and J ends, which lost 4 bases and 3 bases, there was a span of 10 bases. This CDR3 contains 12 residues. The V gene's germline CDR1 is GTSNPN and CDR2 SVGIG (reference sequence). The CDR3 nucleotides read TGTGCCTGGAATAAGGGGAACTACGAGCAGTACTTC. Translated: CAWNKGNYEQYF.

The chain recombines TRBV7-9 with TRBJ1-2; D is undetermined. Trimming took 3 bases from V and 3 from J, leaving 5 bases between them. CDR3 size: 12 residues. The germline V gene encodes CDR1 SEHNR and CDR2 FQNEAQ (reference sequence). CDR3 nucleotide sequence: TGTGCCAGCAGCTTTCCAGACTATGGCTACACCTTC. It is translated as CASSFPDYGYTF.

This clone has only a few counts. This rearrangement joins TRBV18 to TRBJ1-5; weak D call: TRBD1 (6 bases). CDR1 is KGHSH and CDR2 is LQKENI in the germline V gene. The CDR3 totals 18 residues. Deletions cut 3 bases from V and 0 bases from J, with 18 bases between. The CDR3 nucleotides are TGTGCCAGCTCACCCTTTGGACAGAGTCCCAATAGCAATCAGCCCCAGCATTTT. Amino acid sequence: CASSPFGQSPNSNQPQHF.

This rearrangement joins TRBV7-2 to TRBJ1-3; possibly TRBD1 for D (5 bases). There are 18 residues in the CDR3. The germline V gene has CDR1 SGHTA and CDR2 FQGNSA. V shed 5 bases and J shed 4 bases, with 24 bases lying between them. The CDR3 loop is CASSSGGVTGLLGNTIYF. CDR3 in DNA: TGTGCCAGCAGCAGTGGGGGGGTGACGGGGTTGCTGGGAAACACCATATATTTT.

The rearrangement joins TRBV10-1 to TRBJ1-2, with D hard to call. Trimming removed 0 bases from V and 8 bases from J, with 10 bases in between. CDR1 WNHNN and CDR2 SYGVQD come from the germline V gene (reference sequence). The CDR3 consists of 13 residues. The CDR3 loop is CASSESWASGYTF. DNA for the CDR3: TGCGCCAGCAGTGAGTCCTGGGCTTCGGGCTACACCTTC.

The chain recombines TRBV28 with TRBJ2-2, with TRBD1 identical over 10 bases. Germline CDR1 is MDHEN and CDR2 is SYDVKM. Trimming cost V 6 bases and J 9 bases; bases outside gene matches: 10. The length of the CDR3 is 15 residues. The CDR3 DNA is TGTGCCAGCAGGGGATCGGGACAGGGGTGGAGGGAGCTGTTTTTT. Encoded protein: CASRGSGQGWRELFF.

The chain recombines TRBV2 with TRBJ2-7, with 9 bases fitting TRBD1. The CDR3 covers 15 residues. Trimming removed 11 bases from V and 5 bases from J; junction bases left unmatched: 16. Germline V CDR1 and CDR2: SNHLY, FYNNEI. In nucleotides, the CDR3 is TGTGCCGCCCAAAGAGCGGGGACAGGGCTCCACGAGCAGTACTTC. Amino acid sequence: CAAQRAGTGLHEQYF.

This clone was observed once. The rearrangement links TRBV4-1 to TRBJ2-5; 15 bases match TRBD2. The CDR3 consists of 17 residues. V gave up 4 bases and J gave up 5 bases; unmatched junction bases: 8. CDR1 is MGHRA, CDR2 YSYEKL, per germline. DNA of the CDR3: TGCGCCAGCAGCCGCTGGACTAGCGGGGGGGCTTGGGAGACCCAGTACTTC. Translation gives CASSRWTSGGAWETQYF.

The J gene is TRBJ2-7, the V gene TRBV7-9; TRBD1 might be the D (6 bases). The CDR3 extends over 17 amino acids. The germline gives CDR1 SEHNR, CDR2 FQNEAQ (reference sequence). V lost 4 bases, J lost 2 bases, and 21 bases lay in between. The CDR3 nucleotides read TGTGCCAGCAGCTCCACAGAACAGGGAGTAATGGCCTACGAGCAGTACTTC. Amino acids: CASSSTEQGVMAYEQYF.